The 18 T cell receptor beta chains listed next were all sequenced from one sample in a study of cytomegalovirus exposure and HLA in healthy donors. It was with 60 Vbeta and 13 Jbeta primers that the PCR ran. The data were produced by immunoSEQ multiplex PCR, yet TCRdb's version contains in-frame clones alone and is incomplete. The table lists approximately 79,000 clones, roughly three quarters of them singletons, with less than 25% in the top ten. Sequenced: PBMCs. These receptors were collected from a woman aged 40 to 50 in good health and CMV-seropositive.

The DNA for the CDR3 is TGTGCCAGCAGAACGACTAGCGGGAGCGGCGAGCAGTACTTC. This gives the protein CASRTTSGSGEQYF. The chain recombines TRBV6-5 with TRBJ2-7; 12 bases match TRBD2. The trim removed 6 bases at V and 6 bases at J, leaving 6 bases unmatched. CDR3 length equals 14 residues. Germline V gene sequence: CDR1 MNHEY, CDR2 SVGAGI.

This clone showed up just once. CDR3 in amino acids: CAWSAEIAGSTDTQYF. CDR3 sequence (DNA): TGTGCCTGGAGTGCCGAGATAGCGGGAAGCACAGATACGCAGTATTTT. The chain links TRBV30 to TRBJ2-3; 8 nucleotides line up with TRBD2. The junction had 6 bases not matched to a gene; V was cut back by 1 base and J by 0 bases. The CDR3 loop spans 16 amino acids. Germline assignment: CDR1 GTSNPN and CDR2 SVGIG (reference sequence).

This clone was recorded many times. The chain links TRBV9 to TRBJ2-1; 12 positions agree with TRBD2. V was clipped by 4 bases and J by 6 bases; unmatched bases: 5. Germline loops: CDR1 SGDLS, CDR2 YYNGEE. The CDR3 is 15 amino acids. The CDR3 DNA reads as TGTGCCAGCAGCTCTAGCGGGGGGGCAGGCAATGAGCAGTTCTTC. Protein product: CASSSSGGAGNEQFF.

Worth noting for this clone: Without the conserved terminal phenylalanine or tryptophan, this CDR3 likely stems from a read error. The chain recombines TRBV29-1 with TRBJ1-1; 10 bases map to TRBD1. The germline CDR1 and CDR2 sequences are SQVTM and ANQGSEA. Trimming at V came to 5 bases and at J to 1 base, leaving 1 base not matched to a gene. The CDR3 runs 13 residues. The CDR3: CSVRTGGNTEAFL. The CDR3 DNA is TGCAGCGTTCGGACAGGGGGGAACACTGAAGCTTTCTTG.

This clone was seen only once. This sequence joins TRBV30 and TRBJ1-1; D remains unclear. V was clipped by 4 bases and J by 0 bases, with 15 bases between them. Germline V gene lookup returns CDR1 GTSNPN and CDR2 SVGIG (reference sequence). The CDR3 consists of 15 residues. The CDR3 here is CAWMGLTRLNTEAFF. The CDR3, as DNA: TGTGCCTGGATGGGTCTGACACGACTGAACACTGAAGCTTTCTTT.

In this sample, this clone turned up once. The J gene is TRBJ1-3, the V gene TRBV28, with no clear D. The CDR3 has 14 residues. V was cut by 6 bases and J by 0 bases, with 9 bases left in between. In germline, CDR1 is MDHEN, CDR2 SYDVKM. DNA of the CDR3: TGTGCCAGCAGGGGCCCTTTCTCTGGAAACACCATATATTTT. Its translation is CASRGPFSGNTIYF.

The V and J genes are TRBV6-1 and TRBJ1-2, with D perhaps TRBD1 (6 bases). Trimming took off 5 bases at V and 10 bases at J, with 20 bases between the two ends. This CDR3 contains 14 residues. Germline CDR1 MNHNS, CDR2 SASEGT. The CDR3 loop reads CASSQRDTGPVYTF. Here the CDR3 DNA reads TGTGCCAGCAGTCAACGGGACACGGGGCCGGTCTACACCTTC.

The chain is built from TRBV18 and TRBJ2-7, with 9 bases identical to TRBD1. CDR3 length: 15 residues. Per the germline V gene, CDR1 is KGHSH and CDR2 is LQKENI. The V segment lost 6 bases and the J segment 5 bases; nucleotides outside the gene matches: 11. The CDR3 sequence is CASSPGGTGSDEQYF. CDR3 DNA sequence: TGTGCCAGCTCCCCTGGGGGGACAGGGTCGGACGAGCAGTACTTC.

Only a few counts were recorded for this clone. The chain carries TRBV6-5 and TRBJ1-2, with D possibly being TRBD1 (5 bases). The CDR3 contains 13 residues. The ends were cut back, 6 bases at V and 9 bases at J, with 17 bases in the middle. CDR1 MNHEY and CDR2 SVGAGI come from the germline V gene. The CDR3 reads CASRRNRGGRYTF. The CDR3 region has the DNA TGTGCCAGCAGACGTAATCGGGGGGGACGCTACACCTTC.

Remarks on this clone: Other DNA sequences in this specimen translate into the identical CDR3. V usage is TRBV18 and J usage is TRBJ1-1, with a possible D match to TRBD1 (6 bases). CDR3 length: 14 residues. Per germline, CDR1 KGHSH and CDR2 LQKENI. Trimming stripped 3 bases from V and 1 base from J, with 9 bases between. The CDR3 DNA reads as TGTGCCAGCTCACCCGACAGGAAGAACACTGAAGCTTTCTTT. Amino acids: CASSPDRKNTEAFF.

The genes are TRBV6-5 and TRBJ2-1, with D possibly being TRBD2 (6 bases). Per germline, CDR1 MNHEY and CDR2 SVGAGI. V lost 3 bases and J lost 6, with 15 bases in between. This CDR3 comprises 15 residues. CDR3 sequence reads: CASSYHPSAANEQFF. The CDR3 DNA reads as TGTGCCAGCAGTTATCACCCTAGCGCTGCCAATGAGCAGTTCTTC.

This chain joins TRBV6-5 and TRBJ2-7; D uncertain. With 3 bases removed from V and 6 bases from J, the gap between germline ends came to 9 bases. Germline CDR1 reads MNHEY; CDR2 reads SVGAGI. The CDR3 has 12 amino acids. The CDR3 protein is CASSYLRGEQYF. The DNA of the CDR3 is TGTGCCAGCAGTTATCTCCGAGGCGAGCAGTACTTC.

This sequence joins TRBV9 and TRBJ2-6; weak D call: TRBD1 (6 bases). V was shortened by 3 bases and J by 1 base, with 8 bases between the two germline ends. Germline V gives CDR1 SGDLS, CDR2 YYNGEE. The CDR3 has 15 residues. CDR3 amino acids: CASSGTGSGANVLTF. CDR3 DNA: TGTGCCAGCAGCGGTACAGGGTCTGGGGCCAACGTCCTGACTTTC.

The rearrangement joins TRBV6-6 to TRBJ1-1; D is ambiguous. CDR1 and CDR2 from the germline V gene are MNHNY and SVGAGI (reference sequence). The V gene lost 0 bases and the J gene lost 1 base, with 3 bases spanning the gap. The CDR3 runs to 13 residues. The CDR3 nucleotides read TGTGCCAGCAGTTACTCGAGGAACACTGAAGCTTTCTTT. Translated: CASSYSRNTEAFF.

V is TRBV5-4 and J is TRBJ2-3; the match to TRBD2 covers 13 bases. CDR1 is SGHNT and CDR2 is YYREEE in the germline V gene (reference sequence). V was clipped by 6 bases and J by 2 bases; unmatched bases: 9. The CDR3 totals 17 residues. The CDR3 sequence is CASTKLLAGGFTDTQYF. DNA of the CDR3: TGTGCCAGCACCAAATTACTAGCGGGGGGGTTCACAGATACGCAGTATTTT.

The chain couples TRBV5-4 to TRBJ2-2; TRBD2 matches at 13 bases. The CDR3 length is 16 residues. CDR1 and CDR2 (germline): SGHNT, YYREEE (reference sequence). V lost 3 bases to trimming and J lost 6 bases; unmatched junction nucleotides: 5. The CDR3 DNA reads TGTGCCAGCAGCTCACTAGCGGGAGGGCCCTCCGGGGAGCTGTTTTTT. Its protein is CASSSLAGGPSGELFF.

V usage is TRBV5-1 and J usage is TRBJ1-5, with a possible D match to TRBD1 (5 bases). V lost 0 bases and J lost 1, with 8 bases in between. CDR1 and CDR2 (germline): SGHRS, YFSETQ. CDR3 length: 15 residues. CDR3 amino acids: CASSLGGGSNQPQHF. In DNA form, the CDR3 reads TGCGCCAGCAGCTTGGGCGGGGGGAGCAATCAGCCCCAGCATTTT.

In this sample, this clone turned up a few times. The V and J genes are TRBV15 and TRBJ1-1; D is undetermined. V lost 0 bases to trimming and J lost 3 bases, with 8 bases between them. Germline V CDR1 and CDR2: LNHNV, YYDKDF (reference sequence). The CDR3 covers 14 residues. As DNA, the CDR3 is TGTGCCACCAGCAGAGAGGAGGCCCACACTGAAGCTTTCTTT. This codes for CATSREEAHTEAFF.